This T cell receptor (beta chain) was sequenced in a study of breast tumors, draining lymph nodes, adjacent tissues. Study-wide results and caveats: Tumor and nontumor repertoires were significantly more similar in luminal-like than in basal-like breast cancer. Compared with lymph nodes, tumors were less diverse; compared with nontumor tissue, more.

Axillary draining lymph nodes of breast cancer patients supplied the node samples. TCRdb re-analysed the multiplex PCR reads in MiXCR, keeping a single row per CDR3 protein. The sample has roughly 260,000 distinct CDR3 sequences; 30% to 35% are singletons. As for this clonotype: Its matching antigen is unknown. Since the CDR3 does not end with the conserved phenylalanine or tryptophan, this likely comes from a read error.

This clonotype was obtained from a female donor with breast cancer. Some clones in this sample may be carry-over from other donors' samples. The specimen sequenced was axillary lymph node tissue.

The CDR3 DNA is TGTGCCAGCAGCGCGGCTACGCCGGGACTAGCGGGAGATGAGCAGTTCCTC. This encodes CASSAATPGLAGDEQFL. This chain uses TRBV9 with TRBJ2-1; 14 bases match TRBD2. The CDR3 loop spans 17 amino acids. V lost 3 bases and J lost 8; bases outside the gene matches: 10. Germline CDR1 reads SGDLS; CDR2 reads YYNGEE.